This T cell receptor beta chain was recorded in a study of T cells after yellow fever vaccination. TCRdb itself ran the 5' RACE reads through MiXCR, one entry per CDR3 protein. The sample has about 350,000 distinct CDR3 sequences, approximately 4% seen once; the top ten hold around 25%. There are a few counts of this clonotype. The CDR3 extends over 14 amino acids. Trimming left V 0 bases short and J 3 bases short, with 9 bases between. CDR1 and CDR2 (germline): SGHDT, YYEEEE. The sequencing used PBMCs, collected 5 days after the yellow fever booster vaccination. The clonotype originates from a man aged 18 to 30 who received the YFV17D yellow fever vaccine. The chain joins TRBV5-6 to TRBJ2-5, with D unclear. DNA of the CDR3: TGTGCCAGCAGCTTGGGAGGTTCAGAAGAGACCCAGTACTTC. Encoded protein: CASSLGGSEETQYF.